Following are 27 T cell receptor beta chains from one sample sequenced in a study of blood T cell repertoires in COVID-19. Sequencing used immunoSEQ multiplex PCR; TCRdb keeps in-frame clones, though not all of them. Here the sample spans 140,000 to 150,000 clones, about 83% being singletons. Sequencing used PBMCs or T cells enriched from blood (not recorded which). The receptors stem from a woman between 50 and 59 years old who had been exposed to COVID-19.

This clone was detected only once. The chain links TRBV10-3 to TRBJ2-6; 8 bases map to TRBD1. The germline CDR1 and CDR2 sequences are ENHRY and SYGVKD. After removal of 3 bases from V and 3 bases from J, the junction contained 7 bases not matched to a gene. The CDR3 covers 17 residues. CDR3 sequence reads: CAISDPTRGRGANVLTF. The CDR3 nucleotides read TGTGCCATCAGTGACCCCACCAGGGGGCGTGGGGCCAACGTCCTGACTTTC.

Here the CDR3 reads CASSRQQGMVTEAFF. CDR3 coding DNA: TGTGCCAGCAGCCGACAACAGGGAATGGTTACTGAAGCTTTCTTT. This chain uses TRBV27 with TRBJ1-1, with D perhaps matching TRBD1 (6 bases). The CDR3 is 15 amino acids. Germline V gives CDR1 MNHEY, CDR2 SMNVEV (reference sequence). Trimming shortened V by 6 bases and J by 5 bases, and 19 bases separated the two germline ends.

The rearrangement uses TRBV18 and TRBJ2-1, with TRBD1 as a possible D gene (5 bases). V was cut by 4 bases and J by 0 bases, with 10 bases left in between. In germline, CDR1 is KGHSH, CDR2 LQKENI. This CDR3 spans 15 amino acids. The chain's CDR3 is CASSRGHSSYNEQFF. CDR3 bases: TGTGCCAGCTCACGGGGCCATAGCTCCTACAATGAGCAGTTCTTC.

This clone was detected a few times. J is TRBJ1-2 and V is TRBV6-5; possible D gene TRBD1, 5 bases. Germline CDR1 reads MNHEY; CDR2 reads SVGAGI. V lost 4 bases, J lost 4 bases, and 16 bases lay in between. This CDR3 contains 15 residues. Written as DNA, the CDR3 is TGTGCCAGCAGTTCCACGGGGGGTAGTACCTATGGCTACACCTTC. This sequence encodes CASSSTGGSTYGYTF.

Only one count was recorded for this clone. The CDR3 nucleotides are TGTGCCAGTAGACAGGGGGCCGCGAACACCGGGGAGCTGTTTTTT. Translated, it gives CASRQGAANTGELFF. This chain connects TRBV19 to TRBJ2-2; TRBD1 agrees at 9 bases. The CDR3 runs 15 residues. Germline V gene lookup returns CDR1 LNHDA and CDR2 SQIVND (reference sequence). Unmatched junction bases numbered 2, after V lost 6 bases and J lost 0 bases.

This clone was observed a few times. The V call is TRBV7-9, the J call TRBJ2-7, with D hard to call. The length of the CDR3 is 14 residues. V was shortened by 0 bases and J by 0 bases, with 6 bases between the two germline ends. The germline V gene encodes CDR1 SEHNR and CDR2 FQNEAQ (reference sequence). As DNA, the CDR3 is TGTGCCAGCAGCTTAGCGGGCACCTCCTACGAGCAGTACTTC. It is translated as CASSLAGTSYEQYF.

The gene calls are TRBV5-5 and TRBJ2-3; 9 nucleotides align to TRBD2. Looked up from germline, CDR1 is SGHKS and CDR2 is YYEKEE (reference sequence). The ends lost 2 bases at V and 1 base at J; junction bases unmatched: 5. The CDR3 has 16 residues. CDR3 bases: TGTGCCAGCAGCTTCCGCGGGGGGGCGGGCACAGATACGCAGTATTTT. Its translation is CASSFRGGAGTDTQYF.

V usage is TRBV5-4 and J usage is TRBJ2-5; TRBD1 aligns across 10 bases. J gave up 4 bases and V 4 bases, and 7 bases lay outside the gene matches. The germline CDR1 and CDR2 sequences are SGHNT and YYREEE (reference sequence). The CDR3 runs 15 residues. CDR3 DNA sequence: TGTGCCAGCAGCACCCGGACAGGGGGTTTAGAGACCCAGTACTTC. It encodes CASSTRTGGLETQYF. Using reference TRBV5-4 and TRBJ2-5 for the parts outside the CDR3, the full variable domain is ETGVTQSPTHLIKTRGQQVTLRCSSQSGHNTVSWYQQALGQGPQFIFQYYREEENGRGNFPPRFSGLQFPNYSSELNVNALELDDSALYLCASSTRTGGLETQYFGPGTRLLVL.

The J gene is TRBJ2-7, the V gene TRBV6-6; tentative D call: TRBD1 (5 bases). CDR3 size: 13 residues. The V end was cut by 7 bases, the J end by 0 bases, with 10 bases between. Germline loops: CDR1 MNHNY, CDR2 SVGAGI (reference sequence). The CDR3 region has the DNA TGTGCCAGCAAAAGGGGTTACTCCTACGAGCAGTACTTC. Translating gives CASKRGYSYEQYF.

In its sample, this clone was seen a few times. J is TRBJ2-7 and V is TRBV4-3; 7 nucleotides align to TRBD2. The CDR3 length is 16 residues. V trimming: 0 bases; J trimming: 6 bases; junction bases outside the gene matches: 11. Germline loops: CDR1 LGHNA, CDR2 YSLEER. The CDR3 sequence is CASSQDFSGTSAEQYF. Here the CDR3 DNA reads TGCGCCAGCAGCCAAGATTTCTCGGGAACTAGCGCCGAGCAGTACTTC.

The chain has TRBV4-3 and TRBJ1-1; 7 bases are a match to TRBD1. CDR1 is LGHNA and CDR2 is YSLEER in the germline V gene. Germline trimming cut 3 bases from V and 4 bases from J; bases unmatched to any gene: 5. CDR3 size: 14 residues. CDR3 sequence (DNA): TGCGCCAGCAGCCATACAGGGGTAGGCACTGAAGCTTTCTTT. It yields the protein CASSHTGVGTEAFF.

The chain links TRBV4-3 to TRBJ1-2; tentative D call: TRBD1 (5 bases). The ends were cut back, 4 bases at V and 6 bases at J, with 15 bases in the middle. This CDR3 spans 14 amino acids. Germline V gene data show CDR1 as LGHNA and CDR2 as YSLEER. In DNA, the CDR3 is TGCGCCAGCAGCCTTGCGGGGGGTCTTGATGGCTACACCTTC. This sequence encodes CASSLAGGLDGYTF.

This clone was found a few times. V and J are TRBV6-6 and TRBJ1-2; maybe TRBD1 (6 bases). CDR3 length equals 15 residues. CDR1 and CDR2 from the germline V gene are MNHNY and SVGAGI (reference sequence). Trimming took 6 bases from V and 4 from J, leaving 18 bases between them. Here the CDR3 reads CASSPTQGLGYGYTF. The CDR3 coding sequence is TGTGCCAGCAGCCCGACACAGGGTTTGGGCTATGGCTACACCTTC.

This chain's CDR3 is CANYTSPHENTEAFF. Here the CDR3 DNA reads TGTGCCAACTATACCTCCCCACACGAGAACACTGAAGCTTTCTTT. V is TRBV7-9 and J is TRBJ1-1, with no clear D. This CDR3 region has 15 residues. In germline, CDR1 is SEHNR, CDR2 FQNEAQ (reference sequence). Deletions cut 10 bases from V and 1 base from J, with 19 bases between.

This clone was detected only a few times. The chain combines TRBV7-6 with TRBJ2-3; D possibly corresponds to TRBD2 (6 bases). Germline-derived CDR1 and CDR2 are SGHVS and FNYEAQ. Trimming removed 3 bases at V and 7 bases at J, with 8 bases between. The CDR3 covers 12 residues. In DNA form, the CDR3 reads TGTGCCAGCAGCTTCGGGGGACATACGCAGTATTTT. Translating it yields CASSFGGHTQYF.

The chain uses TRBV18 and TRBJ1-1; unclear D gene. CDR3 length: 13 amino acids. V was shortened by 2 bases and J by 2 bases, with 6 bases between the two germline ends. Germline loops: CDR1 KGHSH, CDR2 LQKENI. The CDR3 sequence: CASSPKLNTEAFF. For the CDR3, the DNA is TGTGCCAGCTCACCAAAACTAAACACTGAAGCTTTCTTT.

The chain joins TRBV4-2 to TRBJ2-4, with 8 bases aligning to TRBD2. The J segment lost 8 bases and the V segment lost 0 bases, leaving 18 bases of the junction unmatched. Germline loops: CDR1 LGHNA, CDR2 YNFKEQ. CDR3 length: 19 residues. The DNA of the CDR3 is TGTGCCAGCAGCCAAGATATCAGCGGGGGCTCCTCGACGGCGGACATTCAGTACTTC. It translates to CASSQDISGGSSTADIQYF.

The chain carries TRBV6-5 and TRBJ1-1; tentative D call: TRBD1 (5 bases). The CDR3 is made up of 12 amino acids. The germline gives CDR1 MNHEY, CDR2 SVGAGI. V was shortened by 6 bases and J by 7 bases, with 12 bases between the two germline ends. This chain's CDR3 is CASRGGYSEAFF. CDR3 sequence (DNA): TGTGCCAGCAGGGGGGGGTACAGTGAAGCTTTCTTT.

The chain couples TRBV7-9 to TRBJ2-1; the D gene is possibly TRBD2 (6 bases). From germline, CDR1 is SEHNR and CDR2 FQNEAQ (reference sequence). The V and J ends lost 5 bases and 0 bases respectively, with 17 bases between them. The CDR3 extends over 17 amino acids. DNA of the CDR3: TGTGCCAGCAGCATATCCCAGGGACTCAGCTCCTACAATGAGCAGTTCTTC. It is translated as CASSISQGLSSYNEQFF.

The J gene is TRBJ2-7, the V gene TRBV7-9; 9 positions match TRBD1. The CDR3 contains 16 residues. Looked up from germline, CDR1 is SEHNR and CDR2 is FQNEAQ (reference sequence). V was clipped by 4 bases and J by 4 bases; unmatched bases: 11. The CDR3 nucleotides are TGTGCCAGCAGCTCCACCCCCGGGACAGGGATGTACGAGCAGTACTTC. Its protein product is CASSSTPGTGMYEQYF.

The table lists this clone with a few counts. The CDR3 DNA reads as TGCGCCAGCAGGTCAGAACAGCGGGGACTTGAAGCTTTCTTT. Its protein product is CASRSEQRGLEAFF. This chain links TRBV5-1 with TRBJ1-1; D may be TRBD1 (5 bases). Trimming took off 5 bases at V and 7 bases at J, with 18 bases between the two ends. The V gene's germline CDR1 is SGHRS and CDR2 YFSETQ. The CDR3 loop spans 14 amino acids.

This clone was detected many times. The genes are TRBV5-4 and TRBJ2-7; 7 bases are a match to TRBD1. CDR1 SGHNT and CDR2 YYREEE come from the germline V gene (reference sequence). This CDR3 contains 12 residues. After removal of 4 bases from V and 6 bases from J, the junction contained 4 bases not matched to a gene. Written as DNA, the CDR3 is TGTGCCAGCAGCCCGACAGGGATCGAGCAGTACTTC. It yields the protein CASSPTGIEQYF. Based on the CDR3 plus reference TRBV5-4 and TRBJ2-7, the full variable domain is ETGVTQSPTHLIKTRGQQVTLRCSSQSGHNTVSWYQQALGQGPQFIFQYYREEENGRGNFPPRFSGLQFPNYSSELNVNALELDDSALYLCASSPTGIEQYFGPGTRLTVT.

The rearrangement joins TRBV11-2 to TRBJ2-1, with 7 nucleotides matching TRBD2. Germline assignment: CDR1 SGHAT and CDR2 FQNNGV. V dropped 4 bases and J dropped 3; count of bases not matched to a gene: 6. The length of the CDR3 is 15 residues. The CDR3 reads CASSSGGGGYNEQFF. CDR3 DNA: TGTGCCAGCAGCTCAGGTGGGGGGGGCTACAATGAGCAGTTCTTC.

V usage is TRBV6-1 and J usage is TRBJ1-1; no reliable D call. Trimming removed 3 bases from V and 5 bases from J, with 7 bases in between. The CDR3 sequence is 12 residues long. Per germline, CDR1 MNHNS and CDR2 SASEGT. The CDR3 sequence: CASSEEVTEAFF. For the CDR3, the DNA is TGTGCCAGCAGTGAGGAGGTTACTGAAGCTTTCTTT.

The rearrangement uses TRBV7-8 and TRBJ1-1; D is perhaps TRBD1 (5 bases). This CDR3 region has 16 residues. The germline V and J ends were trimmed by 1 base and 5 bases, with 17 bases remaining between them. The germline CDR1 and CDR2 sequences are SGHVS and FQNEAQ. The CDR3 DNA reads TGTGCCAGCAGCTTAGTCCCCCAGGGAGGGAAGACTGAAGCTTTCTTT. Translated: CASSLVPQGGKTEAFF.

This chain connects TRBV10-1 to TRBJ2-7; D might be TRBD2 (5 bases). The CDR3 contains 12 residues. Trimming took off 6 bases at V and 2 bases at J, with 8 bases between the two ends. Germline CDR1 is WNHNN and CDR2 is SYGVQD (reference sequence). In DNA, the CDR3 is TGCGCCAGCAGCGGGGTCCCCTACGAGCAGTACTTC. Translation: CASSGVPYEQYF.

The V gene is TRBV2, the J gene TRBJ2-1; D is perhaps TRBD1 (7 bases). Deletions cut 8 bases from V and 3 bases from J, with 17 bases between. The CDR3 is made up of 15 amino acids. In germline, CDR1 is SNHLY, CDR2 FYNNEI. Here the CDR3 DNA reads TGTGCCAGCGCGGTAGGGGGGACAGTCTACAATGAGCAGTTCTTC. It is translated as CASAVGGTVYNEQFF.